Listed below are T cell receptor beta chains from one sample, sequenced in a study of T-cell memory formation after mild COVID-19. MiXCR, applied by TCRdb to the 5' RACE reads, yields one record per CDR3 protein. The sample has roughly 130,000 distinct CDR3 sequences; about 5.9% are singletons. Sequenced input: PBMCs or a T cell subset sorted from them (not recorded which). The receptors originated from an adult woman who had mild COVID-19 (a few samples of this study predate the infection). Cell type and time point are not known. CDR3s include the opening cysteine and the closing phenylalanine or tryptophan. A D gene is named only where the DNA matches it firmly. Clone sizes are given selectively: once, few, many, or a class where the clone is expanded.

clone_size: few
j_call: TRBJ2-1
v_call: TRBV19
d_call: .
cdr3_nt: TGTGCCAGTAGTAGCGAGGGGGGGAATGAGCAGTTCTTC
cdr3_aa: CASSSEGGNEQFF

clone_size: .
j_call: TRBJ2-1
v_call: TRBV29-1
d_call: .
cdr3_nt: TGCAGCGTTGGCTTTAGGACAGCCTACAATGAGCAGTTCTTC
cdr3_aa: CSVGFRTAYNEQFF

clone_size: many
j_call: TRBJ1-1
v_call: TRBV6-5
d_call: .
cdr3_nt: TGTGCCAGCAGTTACTTGGCTGAAGCTTTCTTT
cdr3_aa: CASSYLAEAFF

clone_size: few
j_call: TRBJ2-5
v_call: TRBV7-2
d_call: .
cdr3_nt: TGTGCCAGCAGCTTAGCGGGATCCCCTCAAGAGACCCAGTACTTC
cdr3_aa: CASSLAGSPQETQYF

clone_size: many
j_call: TRBJ1-4
v_call: TRBV4-1
d_call: TRBD1
cdr3_nt: TGCGCCAGCAGCCAGTACGGGACAGGGCTTAATGAAAAACTGTTTTTT
cdr3_aa: CASSQYGTGLNEKLFF

clone_size: many
j_call: TRBJ1-2
v_call: TRBV7-2
d_call: .
cdr3_nt: TGTGCCAGCAGCAGACAGGCCTCCTATGGCTACACCTTC
cdr3_aa: CASSRQASYGYTF

clone_size: few
j_call: TRBJ1-2
v_call: TRBV5-6
d_call: .
cdr3_nt: TGTGCCAGCAGCTTGGCCGACGGCAATGGCTACACCTTC
cdr3_aa: CASSLADGNGYTF

clone_size: few
j_call: TRBJ2-7
v_call: TRBV5-1
d_call: .
cdr3_nt: TGCGCCAGCAGCGCCGACAACCAGGGCGAGCAGTACTTC
cdr3_aa: CASSADNQGEQYF

clone_size: .
j_call: TRBJ2-7
v_call: TRBV29-1
d_call: .
cdr3_nt: TGCAGCGTTGTCGCAATTGGACCCTACGAGCAGTACTTC
cdr3_aa: CSVVAIGPYEQYF

clone_size: .
j_call: TRBJ2-1
v_call: TRBV4-2
d_call: TRBD2
cdr3_nt: TGTGCCAGCAGCCTGGGACTAGCGGGTCCGTTAAACCCCGAGCAGTTCTTC
cdr3_aa: CASSLGLAGPLNPEQFF

clone_size: .
j_call: TRBJ2-7
v_call: TRBV7-2
d_call: TRBD2
cdr3_nt: TGTGCCAGCAGCTTGATTCTAGCGGGAGGGACCTACGAGCAGTACTTC
cdr3_aa: CASSLILAGGTYEQYF

clone_size: .
j_call: TRBJ1-1
v_call: TRBV7-9
d_call: .
cdr3_nt: TGTGCCAGCGGCACAGGAGGGGGGGCGACTGAAGCTTTCTTT
cdr3_aa: CASGTGGGATEAFF

clone_size: .
j_call: TRBJ1-5
v_call: TRBV18
d_call: TRBD1
cdr3_nt: TGTGCCAGCTCATCAGGGACAGCTCCAGAGCCCCAGCATTTT
cdr3_aa: CASSSGTAPEPQHF

clone_size: few
j_call: TRBJ1-5
v_call: TRBV24-1
d_call: .
cdr3_nt: TGTGCCACCATGGAAGTGCGTCAGCCCCAGCATTTT
cdr3_aa: CATMEVRQPQHF

clone_size: many
j_call: TRBJ2-3
v_call: TRBV27
d_call: .
cdr3_nt: TGTGCCAGCAGTTTACGGACGATTAGCACAGATACGCAGTATTTT
cdr3_aa: CASSLRTISTDTQYF

clone_size: .
j_call: TRBJ1-6
v_call: TRBV3-1
d_call: .
cdr3_nt: TGTGCCAGCAGCCAAGACACCTATAATTCACCCCTCCACTTT
cdr3_aa: CASSQDTYNSPLHF

clone_size: .
j_call: TRBJ1-5
v_call: TRBV6-2/TRBV6-3
d_call: .
cdr3_nt: TGTGCCAGCAGTTACCGAGGGCCCCAGCATTTT
cdr3_aa: CASSYRGPQHF

clone_size: many
j_call: TRBJ2-7
v_call: TRBV29-1
d_call: .
cdr3_nt: TGCAGCGTTCGGACAGTGTCCTCCTACGAGCAGTACTTC
cdr3_aa: CSVRTVSSYEQYF

clone_size: .
j_call: TRBJ2-7
v_call: TRBV20-1
d_call: TRBD1
cdr3_nt: TGCAGTGCTCGCGACAGGGTCTCCTACGAGCAGTACTTC
cdr3_aa: CSARDRVSYEQYF

clone_size: many
j_call: TRBJ2-5
v_call: TRBV4-1
d_call: TRBD2
cdr3_nt: TGCGCCAGCAGCCAAGTGGGGGGGAGGGAGACCCAGTACTTC
cdr3_aa: CASSQVGGRETQYF

clone_size: .
j_call: TRBJ1-1
v_call: TRBV9
d_call: .
cdr3_nt: TGTGCCAGCAGCGTACGGACAGAGAACACTGAAGCTTTCTTT
cdr3_aa: CASSVRTENTEAFF

clone_size: .
j_call: TRBJ2-5
v_call: TRBV10-3
d_call: .
cdr3_nt: TGTGCCATCAGCGAAGCCCAGGGGTTTCGAGAGACCCAGTACTTC
cdr3_aa: CAISEAQGFRETQYF

clone_size: many
j_call: TRBJ2-1
v_call: TRBV5-1
d_call: .
cdr3_nt: TGCGCCAGCACTACGGGGGGCGTTGGCGATGAGCAGTTCTTC
cdr3_aa: CASTTGGVGDEQFF

clone_size: few
j_call: TRBJ1-1
v_call: TRBV30
d_call: TRBD1
cdr3_nt: TGTGCCTGGAGTCCTACAGGGGTCGAAGCTTTCTTT
cdr3_aa: CAWSPTGVEAFF

clone_size: many
j_call: TRBJ2-3
v_call: TRBV27
d_call: TRBD2
cdr3_nt: TGTGCCGTCGGGGGGGATACGCAGTATTTT
cdr3_aa: CAVGGDTQYF

clone_size: many
j_call: TRBJ2-1
v_call: TRBV12-3/TRBV12-4
d_call: .
cdr3_nt: TGTGCCAGCAGTTCGCCGGGACGCCTAACCTACAATGAGCAGTTCTTC
cdr3_aa: CASSSPGRLTYNEQFF

clone_size: .
j_call: TRBJ2-2
v_call: TRBV6-2/TRBV6-3
d_call: .
cdr3_nt: TGTGCCAGCAGTTTTCCCCCATTGACGGGAAGCACTACGAACACCGGGGAGCTGTTTTTT
cdr3_aa: CASSFPPLTGSTTNTGELFF

clone_size: many
j_call: TRBJ2-1
v_call: TRBV6-2/TRBV6-3
d_call: TRBD1
cdr3_nt: TGTGCCAGCAGCCCGCCGGGACAGGGGAGGGAGCAGTTCTTC
cdr3_aa: CASSPPGQGREQFF

clone_size: few
j_call: TRBJ2-7
v_call: TRBV30
d_call: TRBD1
cdr3_nt: TGTGCCTGGATGGGACAGGGTTACGAGCAGTACTTC
cdr3_aa: CAWMGQGYEQYF

clone_size: .
j_call: TRBJ2-1
v_call: TRBV19
d_call: .
cdr3_nt: TGTGCCAGTAGCCCCATGAGCGGGCTCTACAATGAGCAGTTCTTC
cdr3_aa: CASSPMSGLYNEQFF

clone_size: many
j_call: TRBJ1-5
v_call: TRBV20-1
d_call: TRBD1
cdr3_nt: TGCAGTGCTCCTCCTCGGGACAGGGGTAGCAATCAGCCCCAGCATTTT
cdr3_aa: CSAPPRDRGSNQPQHF

clone_size: .
j_call: TRBJ1-1
v_call: TRBV3-1
d_call: .
cdr3_nt: TGTGCCAGCAGACAGGCTGGGGCGGGGACTGAAGCTTTCTTT
cdr3_aa: CASRQAGAGTEAFF

clone_size: medium-sized
j_call: TRBJ2-1
v_call: TRBV7-2
d_call: .
cdr3_nt: TGTGCCAGCAGCTTAGGAGCTAGCCCATACAATGAGCAGTTCTTC
cdr3_aa: CASSLGASPYNEQFF

clone_size: .
j_call: TRBJ1-1
v_call: TRBV12-3/TRBV12-4
d_call: .
cdr3_nt: TGTGCCAGCAGTTCACGGAGGAATGAAGCTCTCTTT
cdr3_aa: CASSSRRNEALF

clone_size: .
j_call: TRBJ2-5
v_call: TRBV5-1
d_call: TRBD1
cdr3_nt: TGCGCCAGCAGCTTGGGAGGGGGCGCCTGGGAGACCCAGTACTTC
cdr3_aa: CASSLGGGAWETQYF

clone_size: many
j_call: TRBJ2-7
v_call: TRBV5-6
d_call: .
cdr3_nt: TGTGCCAGCAGCTTGTTCCAGGGGAAAGCCTACGAGCAGTACTTC
cdr3_aa: CASSLFQGKAYEQYF

clone_size: few
j_call: TRBJ2-1
v_call: TRBV5-1
d_call: .
cdr3_nt: TGCGCCAGCAGCCCCCAGTCAGAGGTGGGCAATGAGCAGTTCTTC
cdr3_aa: CASSPQSEVGNEQFF

clone_size: many
j_call: TRBJ2-7
v_call: TRBV12-3/TRBV12-4
d_call: .
cdr3_nt: TGTGCCAGCAGATTCAGCGGTAGCTCCTACGAGCAGTACTTC
cdr3_aa: CASRFSGSSYEQYF

clone_size: many
j_call: TRBJ2-3
v_call: TRBV6-5
d_call: TRBD1
cdr3_nt: TGTGCCAGCAGGCCGGGACAGATCACAGATACGCAGTATTTT
cdr3_aa: CASRPGQITDTQYF

clone_size: .
j_call: TRBJ1-1
v_call: TRBV30
d_call: .
cdr3_nt: TGTGCCTGGAGTGTACGGGGGTGGGATACAGACACTGAAGCTTTCTTT
cdr3_aa: CAWSVRGWDTDTEAFF

clone_size: .
j_call: TRBJ2-7
v_call: TRBV5-7
d_call: TRBD2
cdr3_nt: TGTGCCAGCATTGGGGCTAGCGGAGAGCTGAGCTCCTACGAGCAGTACTTC
cdr3_aa: CASIGASGELSSYEQYF

clone_size: many
j_call: TRBJ2-3
v_call: TRBV12-3/TRBV12-4
d_call: .
cdr3_nt: TGTGCCAGCAGCGACTTAGCCCTGGGGGCAGATACGCAGTATTTT
cdr3_aa: CASSDLALGADTQYF

clone_size: few
j_call: TRBJ2-6
v_call: TRBV6-6
d_call: TRBD1
cdr3_nt: TGTGCCAGCAGTTCCCACAGGGGGCTTGGGGCCAACGTCCTGACTTTC
cdr3_aa: CASSSHRGLGANVLTF

clone_size: many
j_call: TRBJ1-6
v_call: TRBV4-1
d_call: .
cdr3_nt: TGCGCCAGCAGCCAAGTTACCTCGGGAGGTAATTCACCCCTCCACTTT
cdr3_aa: CASSQVTSGGNSPLHF

clone_size: many
j_call: TRBJ2-7
v_call: TRBV24-1
d_call: .
cdr3_nt: TGTGCCACCAGTGATTCTTGGGGATACGAGCAGTACTTC
cdr3_aa: CATSDSWGYEQYF

clone_size: many
j_call: TRBJ1-6
v_call: TRBV20-1
d_call: TRBD1
cdr3_nt: TGCAGTGCTACGTCCGGGACAGTAAATTCACCCCTCCACTTT
cdr3_aa: CSATSGTVNSPLHF

clone_size: few
j_call: TRBJ2-1
v_call: TRBV5-1
d_call: TRBD1
cdr3_nt: TGCGCCAGCAGCCCGGACAGGGGGTACAATGAGCAGTTCTTC
cdr3_aa: CASSPDRGYNEQFF

clone_size: few
j_call: TRBJ2-5
v_call: TRBV19
d_call: .
cdr3_nt: TGTGCCAGTAGTATCTCCTTCGGGGAGACCCAGTACTTC
cdr3_aa: CASSISFGETQYF

clone_size: .
j_call: TRBJ2-5
v_call: TRBV5-4
d_call: .
cdr3_nt: TGTGCCAGCAGCCCTACAGGGATGGGGGAGACCCAGTACTTC
cdr3_aa: CASSPTGMGETQYF

clone_size: .
j_call: TRBJ2-7
v_call: TRBV18
d_call: .
cdr3_nt: TGTGCCAGCTCACCACTCTCTGAGAGAGGAAGCTACGAGCAGTACTTC
cdr3_aa: CASSPLSERGSYEQYF

clone_size: .
j_call: TRBJ2-2
v_call: TRBV4-2
d_call: TRBD2
cdr3_nt: TGTGCCAGCAGCCGAGGCGCAAGCGGGGGGGTCACCGGGGAGCTGTTTTTT
cdr3_aa: CASSRGASGGVTGELFF

clone_size: .
j_call: TRBJ2-7
v_call: TRBV24-1
d_call: .
cdr3_nt: TGTGCCACCAGTGATTCCCGAGGGCCCCTTGGCGAGCAGTACTTC
cdr3_aa: CATSDSRGPLGEQYF

clone_size: many
j_call: TRBJ2-1
v_call: TRBV5-1
d_call: TRBD2
cdr3_nt: TGCGCCAGCAGATTTCTAGCGGGGGGGATGAATGAGCAGTTCTTC
cdr3_aa: CASRFLAGGMNEQFF

clone_size: .
j_call: TRBJ2-7
v_call: TRBV19
d_call: TRBD1
cdr3_nt: TGTGCCAGTAACCCTCCGGGACAGGTAAACGAGCAGTACTTC
cdr3_aa: CASNPPGQVNEQYF

clone_size: .
j_call: TRBJ2-5
v_call: TRBV7-9
d_call: .
cdr3_nt: TGTGCCAGCAGCCCTAGGAGGGCATATGGGAAAGAGACCCAGTACTTC
cdr3_aa: CASSPRRAYGKETQYF

clone_size: .
j_call: TRBJ2-7
v_call: TRBV7-2
d_call: TRBD2
cdr3_nt: TGTGCCAGCAGCTTGGCCATAGCGGGCGCCTCCTACGAGCAGTACTTC
cdr3_aa: CASSLAIAGASYEQYF

clone_size: .
j_call: TRBJ2-1
v_call: TRBV19
d_call: .
cdr3_nt: TGTGCCAGTAATTCGAGGGCTTTAAGCTCCTACAATGAGCAGTTCTTC
cdr3_aa: CASNSRALSSYNEQFF

clone_size: few
j_call: TRBJ1-2
v_call: TRBV7-9
d_call: .
cdr3_nt: TGTGCCAGCAGGCCCACAGGGAACTATGGCTACACCTTC
cdr3_aa: CASRPTGNYGYTF